The present T cell receptor (beta chain) was sequenced within a study of blood T cells in healthy people across ages (dated by TCRdb to 2015 to 2017). About the investigation overall: Template switching captured roughly one uniquely barcoded TCR beta cDNA molecule per two T cells in model experiments. Using deep sequencing normalized with unique cDNA molecular identifiers, the study measured how TCR beta repertoire diversity changes with age. The donors were split into four age groups: young (average around 15 years), middle-aged (around 37), aged (62) and long-lived (under 85). To avoid experimental bias, donors of different ages were randomly spread across the sequencing lanes. For two donors (one aged 18 to 29 and one aged 80 or older), the study analyzed two additional independent replicas of 1 million unique cDNA reads from the same blood draw. The study at large found these results: As age increased, observed TCR beta diversity per million T cells dropped in a roughly linear way, and a significant reduction was already evident by age 40. Estimates of total diversity based on one million sequenced T cells were regarded as lower bounds and as underestimates. The percentage of naive T cells measured by flow cytometry correlated strongly with observed TCR beta diversity. Conclusive comparison of naive and antigen-experienced compartments was prevented by the profiling of bulk unsorted PBMCs. Because the CMV infection status of the donors was unknown, age-related changes in expanded clonotypes may potentially have been confounded. The long-lived group showed more naive CD4+ T cells, fewer expanded clones and increased TCR diversity than the aged group, suggesting age selection.

The CDR3 runs 19 amino acids, cysteine and phenylalanine included. Left in the record is the CDR3 DNA by itself, 57 bases read in frame from the first base. Trimming accounts for 1 base at V and 3 bases at J, while the number of junction bases matched to no gene is 9. The germline V gene gives CDR1 as SGHNT and CDR2 as YENEEA. With regard to this clonotype: Its antigen has not been determined. No base quality information exists; no much larger clone differs at one position.

Systemically healthy Caucasian individuals from Russia, 39 in total and aged roughly 6 to 95 years, were included as donors. Each donor gave ten milliliters of peripheral blood, drawn into EDTA-treated Vacutainer tubes. Ficoll-Paque density-gradient centrifugation was used to isolate PBMCs, with at least 6.5 million per sample. Trizol reagent was used to extract total RNA from PBMCs, with at least 5 micrograms per sample. For every donor, flow cytometry on a PBMC aliquot measured the percentage of naive CD45RAhigh/CD27high T cells. Receptors were amplified or captured by 5' RACE. For sequencing, an Illumina HiSeq 2500 was employed. A second PCR of roughly 7 to 11 cycles was performed with a sample-barcoded 5' primer and a J-beta primer mix. Each TCR beta cDNA molecule received a unique molecular identifier from a template-switch 5' adaptor carrying 12 random nucleotides. Each sample yielded at least 2.5 million CDR3-containing paired-end reads. First-strand cDNA synthesis was performed from all RNA using the Mint cDNA synthesis kit, with priming by a TRBC-specific oligonucleotide. Following uracil-DNA glycosylase treatment, all cDNA underwent a first 18-cycle PCR with the universal primers M1SS and BC2_uni_R. From the authors' description of their analysis: Each sample was normalized by randomly selecting 1 million high-quality reads, each carrying a distinct molecular identifier. Instead of being binned into consensus sequences, reads with shared molecular identifiers were discarded. MiTCR, with a Q25 quality threshold and the strictest error-elimination algorithm, was used for CDR3 identification, clonotype clustering and error correction. A nonparametric unseen species model with Euler transformation was used to estimate lower-bound total TCR beta diversity. TCRdb itself trimmed the public reads at Q25 with fastp, ran MiXCR and retained productive beta chains. Merged by CDR3 protein, the rows form single entries marked with the most common genes and DNA. These V and J calls rely on TCRdb rather than the paper's analysis. The sample contains more than 800,000 distinct CDR3 sequences, around 26% of them found a single time. Roughly 17% of the sample comes from the top ten.

The chain couples TRBV11-3 to TRBJ2-6, and 10 junction bases match TRBD1. The TCR originated in a woman at least 80 years old in good health. Sequenced: blood. The CDR3 reads as follows: CASSLGLGQGLGGANVLTF. In nucleotides, the sequence is TGTGCCAGCAGCTTAGGCCTGGGACAGGGGTTAGGTGGGGCCAACGTCCTGACTTTC.